This T cell receptor (beta chain) is from a study of T-cell reconstitution after alpha-beta-depleted transplantation in children. A few counts support this clonotype. Germline CDR1 and CDR2: DFQATT and SNEGSKA (reference sequence). With 0 bases removed from V and 4 bases from J, the gap between germline ends came to 9 bases. The CDR3 extends over 13 amino acids. Unique molecular identifiers were used to barcode this TCRbeta library. TCRdb recomputed calls from the PCR reads with MiXCR, one row per CDR3 protein. The profile shows roughly 100,000 distinct CDR3 sequences, approximately 8% of them singletons.

Material: PBMCs, obtained before TCRalphabeta/CD19-depleted stem cell transplant. The sequence derives from a boy younger than 10 with acute lymphoblastic leukemia, due to receive a stem cell transplant. The chain has TRBV20-1 and TRBJ1-1; D is unclear. The DNA for the CDR3 is TGCAGTGCTAGAGATTCGGGAAGCACTGAAGCTTTCTTT. This gives the protein CSARDSGSTEAFF.